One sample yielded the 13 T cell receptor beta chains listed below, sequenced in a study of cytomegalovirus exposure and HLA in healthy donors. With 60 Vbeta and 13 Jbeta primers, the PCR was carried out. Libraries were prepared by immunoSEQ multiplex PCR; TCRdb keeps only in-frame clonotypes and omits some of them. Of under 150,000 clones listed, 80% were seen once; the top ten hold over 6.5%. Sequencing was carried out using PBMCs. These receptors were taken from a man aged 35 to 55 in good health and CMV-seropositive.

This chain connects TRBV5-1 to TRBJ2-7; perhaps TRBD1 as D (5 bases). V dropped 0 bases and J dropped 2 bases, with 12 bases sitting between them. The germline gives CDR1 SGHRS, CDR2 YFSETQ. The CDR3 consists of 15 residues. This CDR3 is CASSLGPDRPYEQYF. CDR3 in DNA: TGCGCCAGCAGCTTGGGCCCCGACAGACCCTACGAGCAGTACTTC.

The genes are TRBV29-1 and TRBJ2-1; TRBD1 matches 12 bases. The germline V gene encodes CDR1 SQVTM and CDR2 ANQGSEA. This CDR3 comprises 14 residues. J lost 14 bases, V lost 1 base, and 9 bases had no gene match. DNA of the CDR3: TGCAGCGTTGAAGTTTGGGACAGGGGGCGGCTTGAGTTCTTC. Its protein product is CSVEVWDRGRLEFF.

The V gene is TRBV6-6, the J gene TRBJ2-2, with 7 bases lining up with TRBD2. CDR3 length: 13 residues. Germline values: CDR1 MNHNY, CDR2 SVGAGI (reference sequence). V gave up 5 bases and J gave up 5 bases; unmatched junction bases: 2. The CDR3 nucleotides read TGTGCCAGCAGTCGAGCGGGAACCGGGGAGCTGTTTTTT. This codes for CASSRAGTGELFF.

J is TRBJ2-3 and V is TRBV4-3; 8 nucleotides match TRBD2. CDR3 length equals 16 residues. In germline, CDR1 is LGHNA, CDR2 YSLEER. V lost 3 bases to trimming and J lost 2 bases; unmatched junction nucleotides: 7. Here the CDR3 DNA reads TGCGCCAGCAGCCAGGGTCTCGGGGGGGACACAGATACGCAGTATTTT. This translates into CASSQGLGGDTDTQYF.

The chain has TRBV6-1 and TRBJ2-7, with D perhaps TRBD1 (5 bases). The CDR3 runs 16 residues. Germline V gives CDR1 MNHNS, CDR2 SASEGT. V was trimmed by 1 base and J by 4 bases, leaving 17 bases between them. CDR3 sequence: CASSEESGFLGYEQYF. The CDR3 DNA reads TGTGCCAGCAGTGAAGAATCAGGGTTCTTGGGGTACGAGCAGTACTTC.

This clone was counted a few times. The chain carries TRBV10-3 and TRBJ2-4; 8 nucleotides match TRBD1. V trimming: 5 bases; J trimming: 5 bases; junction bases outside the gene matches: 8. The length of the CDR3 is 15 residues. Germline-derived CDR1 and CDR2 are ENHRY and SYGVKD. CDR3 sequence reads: CAISSPGQGENIQYF. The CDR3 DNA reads TGTGCCATCAGTTCTCCCGGACAGGGCGAAAACATTCAGTACTTC.

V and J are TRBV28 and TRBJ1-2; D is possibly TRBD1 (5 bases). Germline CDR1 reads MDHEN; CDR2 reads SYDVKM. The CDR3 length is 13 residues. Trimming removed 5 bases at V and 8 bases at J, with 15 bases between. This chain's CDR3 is CASSSGAKRGYTF. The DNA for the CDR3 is TGTGCCAGCAGTAGTGGGGCGAAGAGGGGCTACACCTTC.

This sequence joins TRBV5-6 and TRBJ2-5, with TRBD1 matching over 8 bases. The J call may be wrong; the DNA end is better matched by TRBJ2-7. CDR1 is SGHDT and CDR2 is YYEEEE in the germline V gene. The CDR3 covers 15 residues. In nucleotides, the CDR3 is TGTGCCAGCAGTTCAGACAGGGGCCAGCCCTACGAGCAGTACTTC. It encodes CASSSDRGQPYEQYF.

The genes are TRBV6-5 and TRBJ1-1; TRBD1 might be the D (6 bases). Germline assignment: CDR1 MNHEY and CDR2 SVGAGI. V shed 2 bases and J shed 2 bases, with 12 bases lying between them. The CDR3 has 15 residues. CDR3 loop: CASSYEGVLNTEAFF. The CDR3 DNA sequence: TGTGCCAGCAGTTACGAGGGGGTCCTTAACACTGAAGCTTTCTTT.

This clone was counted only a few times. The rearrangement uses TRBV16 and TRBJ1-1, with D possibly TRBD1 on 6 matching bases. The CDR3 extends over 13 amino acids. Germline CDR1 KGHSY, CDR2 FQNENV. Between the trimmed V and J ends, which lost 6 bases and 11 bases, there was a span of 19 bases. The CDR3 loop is CASRPTGPSTAFF. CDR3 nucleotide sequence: TGTGCCAGCAGACCCACAGGGCCCTCCACCGCTTTCTTT.

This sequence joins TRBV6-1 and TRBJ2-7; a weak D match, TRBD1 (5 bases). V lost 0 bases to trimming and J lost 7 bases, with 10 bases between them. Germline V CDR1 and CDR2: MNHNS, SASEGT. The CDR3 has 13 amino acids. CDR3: CASSEARAGEQYF. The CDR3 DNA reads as TGTGCCAGCAGTGAAGCCAGGGCCGGGGAGCAGTACTTC.

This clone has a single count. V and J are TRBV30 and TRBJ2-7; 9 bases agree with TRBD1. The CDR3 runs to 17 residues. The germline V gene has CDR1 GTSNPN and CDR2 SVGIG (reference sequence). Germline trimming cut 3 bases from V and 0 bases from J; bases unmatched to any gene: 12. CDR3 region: CAWSVLGQGPSSYEQYF. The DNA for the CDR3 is TGTGCCTGGAGCGTCCTGGGACAGGGCCCGAGCTCCTACGAGCAGTACTTC.

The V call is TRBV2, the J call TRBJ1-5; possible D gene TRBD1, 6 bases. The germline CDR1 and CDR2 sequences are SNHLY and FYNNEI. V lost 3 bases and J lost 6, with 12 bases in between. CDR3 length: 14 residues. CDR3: CASSDQTGPQPQHF. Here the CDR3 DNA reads TGTGCCAGCAGTGATCAAACAGGGCCTCAGCCCCAGCATTTT.